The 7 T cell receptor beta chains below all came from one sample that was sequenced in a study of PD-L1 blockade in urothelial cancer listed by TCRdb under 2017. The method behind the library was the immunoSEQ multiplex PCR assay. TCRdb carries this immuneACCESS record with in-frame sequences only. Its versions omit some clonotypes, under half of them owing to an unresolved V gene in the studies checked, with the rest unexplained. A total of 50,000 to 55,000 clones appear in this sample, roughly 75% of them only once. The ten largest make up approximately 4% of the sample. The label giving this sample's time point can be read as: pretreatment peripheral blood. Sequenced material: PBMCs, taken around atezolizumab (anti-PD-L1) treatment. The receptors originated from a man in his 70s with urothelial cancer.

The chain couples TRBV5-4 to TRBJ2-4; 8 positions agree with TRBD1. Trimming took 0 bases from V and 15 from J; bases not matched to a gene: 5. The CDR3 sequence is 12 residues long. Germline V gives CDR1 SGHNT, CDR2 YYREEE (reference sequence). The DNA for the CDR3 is TGTGCCAGCAGCTTGGATATCGGACAGGGGTACTTC. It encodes CASSLDIGQGYF.

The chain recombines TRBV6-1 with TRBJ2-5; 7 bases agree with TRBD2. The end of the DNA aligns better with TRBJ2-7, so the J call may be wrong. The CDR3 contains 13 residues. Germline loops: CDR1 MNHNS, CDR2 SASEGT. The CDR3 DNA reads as TGTGCCAGCACCCAAGGACTAGTCTACGAGCAGTACTTC. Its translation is CASTQGLVYEQYF.

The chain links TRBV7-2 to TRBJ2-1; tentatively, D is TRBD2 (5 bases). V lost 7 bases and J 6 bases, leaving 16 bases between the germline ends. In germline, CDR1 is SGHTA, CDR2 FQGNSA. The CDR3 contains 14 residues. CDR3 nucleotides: TGTGCCAGCACCTCGGGGAGATGGGGCAATGAGCAGTTCTTC. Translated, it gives CASTSGRWGNEQFF.

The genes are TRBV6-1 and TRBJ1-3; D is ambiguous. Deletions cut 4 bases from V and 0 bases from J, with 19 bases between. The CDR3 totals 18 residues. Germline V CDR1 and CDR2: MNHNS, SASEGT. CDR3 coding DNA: TGTGCCAGCAGTGTCCGGGTCCCCACTTTCTTCTCTGGAAACACCATATATTTT. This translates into CASSVRVPTFFSGNTIYF.

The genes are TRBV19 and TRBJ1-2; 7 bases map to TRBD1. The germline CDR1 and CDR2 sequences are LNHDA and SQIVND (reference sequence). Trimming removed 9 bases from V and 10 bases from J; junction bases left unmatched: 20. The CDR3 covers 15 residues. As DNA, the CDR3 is TGTGCCAGCAGCCCTGACAGGGCCCTACCGGTCTCCTACACCTTC. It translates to CASSPDRALPVSYTF. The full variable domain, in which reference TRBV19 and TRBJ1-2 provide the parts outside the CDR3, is DGGITQSPKYLFRKEGQNVTLSCEQNLNHDAMYWYRQDPGQGLRLIYYSQIVNDFQKGDIAEGYSVSREKKESFPLTVTSAQKNPTAFYLCASSPDRALPVSYTFGSGTRLTVV.

The CDR3 spells CATLGTAEQYF. DNA of the CDR3: TGTGCCACCCTAGGGACAGCTGAGCAGTACTTC. V is TRBV19 and J is TRBJ2-7; TRBD1 matches 7 bases. Per germline, CDR1 LNHDA and CDR2 SQIVND (reference sequence). The ends lost 10 bases at V and 7 bases at J; junction bases unmatched: 7. The CDR3 has 11 residues.

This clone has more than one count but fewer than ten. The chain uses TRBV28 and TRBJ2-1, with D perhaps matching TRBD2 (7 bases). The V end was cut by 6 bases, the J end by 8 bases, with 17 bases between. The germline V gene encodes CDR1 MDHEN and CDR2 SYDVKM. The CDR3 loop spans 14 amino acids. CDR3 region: CASSPLGGGDEQFF. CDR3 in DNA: TGTGCCAGCAGCCCTTTGGGAGGGGGGGATGAGCAGTTCTTC.